What follows describes a single TCR beta chain. Its antigen is not identified. This specimen belongs to a study of T cell responses to AZD1222 COVID-19 vaccine. Study as a whole: Second-dose intervals near 4 or 12 weeks were combined.

TCRdb keeps only in-frame clones here, not all; method: immunoSEQ multiplex PCR. Counted here are 100,000 to 150,000 clones, roughly 87% occurring once; the ten biggest clones make up approximately 10%. Study-level points and caveats: Donors skewed white British and female; clonal diversity was possibly underestimated. The repertoires were collected only after the peak T cell response.

The V end was cut by 3 bases, the J end by 7 bases, with 9 bases between. There are 13 residues in the CDR3. The germline CDR1 and CDR2 sequences are MDHEN and SYDVKM. This clonotype was obtained from an adult in good health. V gene TRBV28 combines with J gene TRBJ1-4; D is unresolved. Sequencing used peripheral blood, obtained on day 0 of AZD1222 vaccination. The CDR3 here is CASSFSGSEKLFF. The CDR3 bases are TGTGCCAGCAGTTTTTCAGGTAGTGAAAAACTGTTTTTT.